This T cell receptor (beta chain) was recovered during a study of cytomegalovirus exposure and HLA in healthy donors. For this clone: Its antigen is unidentified.

Sequencing was performed with immunoSEQ multiplex PCR; in TCRdb, only in-frame clones are kept and a portion is missing. The table lists roughly 68,000 clones, approximately 96% of them singletons, with 4.5% in the top ten. CDR3 length: 14 amino acids. V lost 4 bases, J lost 4 bases, and 15 bases lay in between. Germline-derived CDR1 and CDR2 are SGDLS and YYNGEE. Findings and limits, study-wide: A few CMV-associated chains were confirmed in vitro to be specific for CMV antigens. Despite most TCR sequences being rare, some public TCRs occurred in many donors. Cytomegalovirus-associated TCR beta chains were listed, numbering around 150.

The sample taken for sequencing was PBMCs. The TCR originated in a woman between 18 and 30 years old in good health and CMV-seropositive. V is TRBV9 and J is TRBJ2-7; possibly TRBD2 for D (6 bases). CDR3 sequence (DNA): TGTGCCAGCAGCCCCGGAGTAGCGGTATACGAGCAGTACTTC. It translates to CASSPGVAVYEQYF.